These T cell receptor beta chains were read from a single sample in a study of graft-versus-host responses after intestinal transplantation. Antigen specificity for these receptors is unknown. Sequenced by immunoSEQ multiplex PCR; TCRdb stores in-frame clones only, minus some. Of some 86,000 clones in the sample, about 93% were seen once. The source was unstimulated CD8+ T cells sorted from spleen or lymph node cells, collected before intestinal transplant. The receptor set was obtained from a human donor who received an intestinal transplant. Each CDR3 is given with its conserved first and last residue. The D gene is left open where the match is weak. Only part of the rows carry a size: once, few, many, or a class if the clone is expanded.

-,-,TRBJ2-1,TRBV9,CASSPEGDEQFF,TGTGCCAGCAGCCCAGAGGGGGATGAGCAGTTCTTC
-,-,TRBJ1-2,TRBV4-1,CASSQDLEDSYGYTF,TGCGCCAGCAGCCAAGATCTAGAGGACTCCTATGGCTACACCTTC
-,-,TRBJ2-2,TRBV5-6,CASSSNTGELFF,TGTGCCAGCAGCTCGAACACCGGGGAGCTGTTTTTT
-,TRBD2,TRBJ2-3,TRBV2,CASSEALGLGSTDTQYF,TGTGCCAGCAGTGAAGCCCTGGGACTAGGGAGCACAGATACGCAGTATTTT
once,-,TRBJ2-3,TRBV5-4,CASSSPLYGTSRTDTQYF,TGTGCCAGCAGCTCTCCCCTTTACGGGACATCGAGAACAGATACGCAGTATTTT
-,-,TRBJ1-2,TRBV7-9,CASSILGTPQGGYTF,TGTGCCAGCAGTATACTCGGGACTCCTCAAGGAGGCTACACCTTC
-,TRBD2,TRBJ2-1,TRBV7-9,CASSEGLAGDNEQFF,TGTGCCAGCAGCGAGGGACTAGCGGGGGACAATGAGCAGTTCTTC
-,TRBD2,TRBJ2-1,TRBV6-4,CASRALIAGPYNEQFF,TGTGCCAGCAGGGCCCTTATAGCGGGCCCCTACAATGAGCAGTTCTTC
-,TRBD1,TRBJ1-4,TRBV4-1,CASRSGDRVNEKLFF,TGCGCCAGCAGATCCGGGGACAGGGTTAATGAAAAACTGTTTTTT
-,TRBD2,TRBJ2-7,TRBV14,CASSQDGGDEQYF,TGTGCCAGCAGCCAAGATGGGGGGGACGAGCAGTACTTC
-,-,TRBJ2-1,TRBV14,CASGPYNEQFF,TGCGCCAGTGGGCCTTACAATGAGCAGTTCTTC
-,TRBD2,TRBJ2-3,TRBV27,CASGPTSGTSTDTQYF,TGTGCCAGCGGACCTACTAGCGGGACTAGCACAGATACGCAGTATTTT
-,TRBD2,TRBJ2-1,TRBV27,CASTTRQGSGGRSSYNEQFF,TGTGCCAGCACCACCCGCCAGGGTAGCGGGGGACGAAGCTCCTACAATGAGCAGTTCTTC
-,-,TRBJ2-2,TRBV6-8,CASPGGPAGELFF,TGTGCCAGCCCCGGCGGACCTGCGGGGGAGCTGTTTTTT
-,-,TRBJ2-1,TRBV6-6,CASSMHYSYNEQFF,TGTGCCAGCAGTATGCACTACTCCTACAATGAGCAGTTCTTC
-,-,TRBJ1-5,TRBV2,CASSDLGDSTSNQPQHF,TGTGCCAGCAGTGATTTGGGAGACAGCACTAGCAATCAGCCCCAGCATTTT
-,TRBD2,TRBJ2-1,TRBV2,CASSELAGGQYNEQFF,TGTGCCAGCAGTGAGCTAGCGGGGGGGCAGTACAATGAGCAGTTCTTC
few,-,TRBJ1-4,TRBV7-9,CASSLVSTREKLFF,TGTGCCAGCAGCTTAGTGTCGACCAGGGAAAAACTGTTTTTT
-,TRBD2,TRBJ2-7,TRBV7-6,CASSRPGLPYEQYF,TGTGCCAGCAGCCGTCCGGGACTACCTTACGAGCAGTACTTC
-,TRBD2,TRBJ2-1,TRBV4-1,CASSHPGLAGGFHNEQFF,TGCGCCAGCAGCCACCCGGGACTAGCGGGGGGGTTCCACAATGAGCAGTTCTTC
-,TRBD2,TRBJ2-7,TRBV6-1,CASSSRGTSGYEQYF,TGTGCCAGCAGTTCCAGGGGGACTAGCGGCTACGAGCAGTACTTC
-,-,TRBJ2-7,TRBV6-1,CASSPGNNPYEQYF,TGTGCCAGCAGCCCTGGGAACAACCCCTACGAGCAGTACTTC
-,-,TRBJ2-3,TRBV5-1,CASSLLGLTDTQYF,TGCGCCAGCAGCTTGCTCGGTCTTACAGATACGCAGTATTTT
-,TRBD1,TRBJ1-5,TRBV6-1,CASSEGDRGLGNQPQHF,TGTGCCAGCAGTGAAGGAGACAGGGGCTTGGGGAATCAGCCCCAGCATTTT
-,TRBD1,TRBJ1-1,TRBV7-3,CASSYGTGPNTEAFF,TGTGCCAGCAGCTACGGGACAGGGCCCAACACTGAAGCTTTCTTT
-,-,TRBJ2-7,TRBV11-2,CASSLGTDPYEQYF,TGTGCCAGCAGCTTAGGAACAGATCCCTACGAGCAGTACTTC
once,TRBD1,TRBJ2-2,TRBV13,CASSPRDRGDNTGELFF,TGTGCCAGCAGCCCACGGGACAGGGGGGACAACACCGGGGAGCTGTTTTTT
-,TRBD2,TRBJ2-2,TRBV19,CASSHYGGGDGELFF,TGTGCCAGTAGTCACTACGGGGGAGGGGACGGGGAGCTGTTTTTT
-,TRBD2,TRBJ2-1,TRBV19,CASSIFLAGEIYNEQFF,TGTGCCAGTAGTATTTTTCTAGCGGGAGAGATCTACAATGAGCAGTTCTTC
-,-,TRBJ2-5,TRBV27,CASSPLLYQETQYF,TGTGCCAGCAGTCCTTTATTGTACCAAGAGACCCAGTACTTC
-,-,TRBJ2-7,TRBV4-1,CASSQDKGYEQYF,TGCGCCAGCAGCCAAGATAAGGGGTACGAGCAGTACTTC
-,-,TRBJ2-7,TRBV4-1,CASSQDGGYEQYF,TGCGCCAGCAGCCAAGACGGCGGCTACGAGCAGTACTTC
-,-,TRBJ2-1,TRBV7-9,CASSSIRESSYNEQFF,TGTGCCAGCAGCTCCATTAGGGAGAGCTCCTACAATGAGCAGTTCTTC
-,TRBD2,TRBJ2-1,TRBV9,CASSLSSGRPNEQFF,TGTGCCAGCAGCCTTTCCAGCGGGAGACCCAATGAGCAGTTCTTC
-,-,TRBJ2-1,TRBV7-3,CASSLNGASSYNEQFF,TGTGCCAGCAGCTTAAATGGGGCGAGCTCCTACAATGAGCAGTTCTTC
few,TRBD1,TRBJ1-3,TRBV5-6,CASSLETGDGNTIYF,TGTGCCAGCAGCTTGGAGACAGGGGACGGAAACACCATATATTTT
-,TRBD1,TRBJ1-5,TRBV15,CATSSLELGQGGQPQHF,TGTGCCACCAGTTCTCTGGAGCTTGGACAGGGTGGCCAGCCCCAGCATTTT
-,TRBD2,TRBJ2-1,TRBV4-2,CASSHASGRGSYNEQFF,TGTGCCAGCAGCCACGCTAGTGGGAGGGGCTCCTACAATGAGCAGTTCTTC
-,-,TRBJ2-3,TRBV7-3,CASSFRREKNKYF,TGTGCCAGCAGCTTTCGCCGGGAGAAGAACAAGTATTTT
-,-,TRBJ2-7,TRBV15,CATSRDGGTAYEQYF,TGTGCCACCAGCAGAGACGGCGGGACGGCCTACGAGCAGTACTTC
-,TRBD1,TRBJ2-1,TRBV19,CASTPCRQGISYNEQFF,TGTGCCAGTACCCCTTGTCGACAGGGGATCTCCTACAATGAGCAGTTCTTC
-,TRBD1,TRBJ1-4,TRBV6-6,CASSYPTGGSNEKLFF,TGTGCCAGCAGTTACCCGACAGGGGGTTCTAATGAAAAACTGTTTTTT
once,TRBD1,TRBJ1-5,TRBV2,CASTPEDRDGNQPQHF,TGTGCCAGCACCCCGGAAGACAGGGACGGCAATCAGCCCCAGCATTTT
-,-,TRBJ1-6,TRBV7-9,CASSWETALSYNSPLHF,TGTGCCAGCAGCTGGGAAACAGCGCTCTCCTATAATTCACCCCTCCACTTT
-,-,TRBJ2-7,TRBV7-3,CASSSSGGAGVPTYEQYF,TGTGCCAGCAGCTCCTCTGGGGGGGCGGGAGTCCCTACCTACGAGCAGTACTTC
-,TRBD2,TRBJ2-3,TRBV7-2,CASSSIGLAGSRDTQYF,TGTGCCAGCAGCTCGATAGGGCTAGCGGGGTCCCGAGATACGCAGTATTTT